The present TCR beta chain was sequenced within a study of blood T cell repertoires in COVID-19. Study summary: Samples came from the United States, Italy and Spain, spanning acute and convalescent COVID-19. PBMCs, B-cell-depleted T cells, or T cells were the source of the cDNA or gDNA that made up the material.

Authors' data handling: Nucleated cell counts were estimated from reference gene primer amplification. TCRdb keeps only in-frame clones here, not all; method: immunoSEQ multiplex PCR. The DNA was the basis for D and trimming; V, J and clone size are from that table. This table holds hundreds of thousands of clones, about 88% found once. In this sample, this clone turned up a few times. Germline assignment: CDR1 SGHNT and CDR2 YYREEE (reference sequence). V dropped 4 bases and J dropped 5 bases, with 16 bases sitting between them. The CDR3 is 15 amino acids. The clonotype comes from a woman in her thirties or forties who had recovered from COVID-19. The specimen was peripheral blood. The rearrangement joins TRBV5-4 to TRBJ2-1; possible D gene TRBD2, 5 bases. This chain's CDR3 is CASSLPRTANNEQFF. CDR3 DNA: TGTGCCAGCAGCCTCCCCCGGACTGCGAACAATGAGCAGTTCTTC. The full variable domain, in which reference TRBV5-4 and TRBJ2-1 provide the parts outside the CDR3, is ETGVTQSPTHLIKTRGQQVTLRCSSQSGHNTVSWYQQALGQGPQFIFQYYREEENGRGNFPPRFSGLQFPNYSSELNVNALELDDSALYLCASSLPRTANNEQFFGPGTRLTVL.